This T cell receptor (beta chain) was documented in a study of blood T cell repertoires in COVID-19. Study summary: The cDNA or gDNA used as material had been derived from T cells, B-cell-depleted T cells, or PBMCs.

Authors' processing steps: Nucleated cell number was recorded as an estimate derived from reference gene primer amplification. Profiled with immunoSEQ multiplex PCR; TCRdb holds only in-frame clones, not every one. V and J calls and clone size are as listed in that table; D and trimming were resolved from the DNA. Here the sample spans 110,000 or so clones, around 83% being singletons. Trimming cost V 8 bases and J 1 base, with 14 bases left between them. The CDR3 sequence is 14 residues long. Germline V lookup: CDR1 MNHEY, CDR2 SVGAGI. This TCR derives from a woman between 65 and 79 years old with acute or convalescent COVID-19. V is TRBV6-5 and J is TRBJ1-1; D not resolved. Sequencing input: peripheral blood. CDR3 residues: CASQQMAQNTEAFF. The CDR3 DNA is TGTGCCAGCCAACAAATGGCCCAGAACACTGAAGCTTTCTTT.